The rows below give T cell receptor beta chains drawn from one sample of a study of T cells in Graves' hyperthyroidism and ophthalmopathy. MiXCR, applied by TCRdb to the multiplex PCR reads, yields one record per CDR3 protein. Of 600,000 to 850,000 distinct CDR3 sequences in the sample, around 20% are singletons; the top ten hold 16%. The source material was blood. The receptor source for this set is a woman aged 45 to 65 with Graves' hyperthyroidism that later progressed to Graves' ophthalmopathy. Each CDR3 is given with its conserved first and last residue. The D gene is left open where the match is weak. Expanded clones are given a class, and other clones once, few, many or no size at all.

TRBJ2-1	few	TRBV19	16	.	TGTGCCAGTAGGGGGGCAGGGGTGAGCTCCTACAATGAGCAGTTCTTC	CASRGAGVSSYNEQFF
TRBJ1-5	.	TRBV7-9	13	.	TGTGCCAGCAGCTCCACTGGCAATCAGCCCCAGCATTTT	CASSSTGNQPQHF
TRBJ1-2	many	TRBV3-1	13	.	TGTGCCAGCAGCCCAATGAGGAACTATGGCTACACCTTC	CASSPMRNYGYTF
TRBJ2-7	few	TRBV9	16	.	TGTGCCAGCAGCGCCGAACCCGGGACTCCGACCTACGAGCAGTACTTC	CASSAEPGTPTYEQYF
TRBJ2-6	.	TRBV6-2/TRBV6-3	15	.	TGTGCCAGCAGTTTCGGACTATCTGGGGCCAACGTCCTGACTTTC	CASSFGLSGANVLTF
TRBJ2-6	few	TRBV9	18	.	TGTGCCAGCAGCCCCCGTGGGGGGGCGCCGTCCGGGGCCAACGTCCTGACTTTC	CASSPRGGAPSGANVLTF
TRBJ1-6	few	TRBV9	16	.	TGTGCCAGCAGCGTAGATGGAGAGCCCTATAATTCACCCCTCCACTTT	CASSVDGEPYNSPLHF
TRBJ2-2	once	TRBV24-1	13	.	TGTGCCACCAGCGATCCCGTCACCGGGGAGCTGTTTTTT	CATSDPVTGELFF
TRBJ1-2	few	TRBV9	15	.	TGTGCCAGCAGCGTGGGGCAGGGATCTAACTATGGCTACACCTTC	CASSVGQGSNYGYTF
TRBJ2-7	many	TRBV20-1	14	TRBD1	TGCAGTGCTAGAGCGGACAGGGGATCCTACGAGCAGTACTTC	CSARADRGSYEQYF
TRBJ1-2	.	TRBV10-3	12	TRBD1	TGTGCCATCAGTTTACAGGGGAACGGCTACACCTTC	CAISLQGNGYTF
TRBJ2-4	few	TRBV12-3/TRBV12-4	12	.	TGTGCCAGCAGGGGACTCAAAAACATTCAGTACTTC	CASRGLKNIQYF
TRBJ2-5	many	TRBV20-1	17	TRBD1	TGCAGTGCTAGTACCGGGACAGGGGGTAAGATCCAAGAGACCCAGTACTTC	CSASTGTGGKIQETQYF
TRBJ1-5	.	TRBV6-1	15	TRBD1	TGTGCCAGCCATGACGGACAGGGAGGCAATCAGCCCCAGCATTTT	CASHDGQGGNQPQHF
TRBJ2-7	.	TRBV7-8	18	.	TGTGCCAGCAGCTTACTAAGTGTCTCGTCTGGGACTGCCCACGAGCAGTACTTC	CASSLLSVSSGTAHEQYF
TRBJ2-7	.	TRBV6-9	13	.	TGTGCTGCGAGAGACAGTGCACTTGGGGAGCAGTACTTC	CAARDSALGEQYF
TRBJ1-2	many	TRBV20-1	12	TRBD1	TGCAGTGCCTGGGACAGGAACTATGGCTACACCTTC	CSAWDRNYGYTF
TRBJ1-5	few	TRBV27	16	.	TGTGCCAGCAGGCCGGATCAGGGTTATAGCAATCAGCCCCAGCATTTT	CASRPDQGYSNQPQHF
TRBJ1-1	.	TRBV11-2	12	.	TGTGCCAGCAGTCGCTCCAGAGGTGAAGCTTTCTTT	CASSRSRGEAFF
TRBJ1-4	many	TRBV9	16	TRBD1	TGTGCCAGCAGCCGGACAGGGACGATGAGTAATGAAAAACTGTTTTTT	CASSRTGTMSNEKLFF
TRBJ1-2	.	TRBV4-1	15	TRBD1	TGCGCCAGCAGCCACACCACAGGGGGGGACTATGGCTACACCTTC	CASSHTTGGDYGYTF
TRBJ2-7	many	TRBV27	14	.	TGTGCCAGCAGTTTCGGTAGGGAAGCCTACGAGCAGTACTTC	CASSFGREAYEQYF
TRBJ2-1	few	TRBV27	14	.	TGTGCCAGCAGCACAGGAGGCCACTACAATGAGCAGTTCTTC	CASSTGGHYNEQFF
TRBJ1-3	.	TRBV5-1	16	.	TGCGCCAGCAGCTTTTCGGCAGGCATCTCTGGAAACACCATATATTTT	CASSFSAGISGNTIYF
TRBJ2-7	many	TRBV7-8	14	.	TGTGCCAGCAGCTTTCAGGGAAGGACCTACGAGCAGTACTTC	CASSFQGRTYEQYF
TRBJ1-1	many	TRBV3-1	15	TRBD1	TGTGCCAGCAGCCAAGGCTCCAGGGGGCGGACTGAAGCTTTCTTT	CASSQGSRGRTEAFF
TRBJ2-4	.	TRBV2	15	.	TGTGCCAGCAGTGATAGGCAGATAGGCAAAAACATTCAGTACTTC	CASSDRQIGKNIQYF
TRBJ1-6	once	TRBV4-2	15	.	TGTGCCAGCAGCCAAGATAAGACGGGAAACTCACCCCTCCACTTT	CASSQDKTGNSPLHF
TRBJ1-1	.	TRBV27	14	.	TGTGCCAGCAGTGCCCACAGGGTGAACACTGAAGCTTTCTTT	CASSAHRVNTEAFF
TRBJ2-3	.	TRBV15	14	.	TGTGCCACCAGCAGAGATCGGGCTACAGATACGCAGTATTTT	CATSRDRATDTQYF
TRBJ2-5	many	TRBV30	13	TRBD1	TGTGCCTGGAGTCTACGACAGGGAGAGACCCAGTACTTC	CAWSLRQGETQYF
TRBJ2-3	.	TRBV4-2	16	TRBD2	TGTGCCAGCAGCCAAGAAAGCGAGCGGGGGATAGATACGCAGTATTTT	CASSQESERGIDTQYF
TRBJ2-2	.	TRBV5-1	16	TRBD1	TGCGCCAGCAGCTTGGGGACAGGGCTCAACACCGGGGAGCTGTTTTTT	CASSLGTGLNTGELFF
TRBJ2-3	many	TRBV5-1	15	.	TGCGCCAGCCGGGAACGGGGCGCTGGCACAGATACGCAGTATTTT	CASRERGAGTDTQYF
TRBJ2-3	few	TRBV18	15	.	TGTGCCAGCTCACCGACAGTGGCTAGCACAGATACGCAGTATTTT	CASSPTVASTDTQYF
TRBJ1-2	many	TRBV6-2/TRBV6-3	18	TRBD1	TGTGCCAGCAGTTACTCACGGGGACAGCCCGGGAGCGACTATGGCTACACCTTC	CASSYSRGQPGSDYGYTF
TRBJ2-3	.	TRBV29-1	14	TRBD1	TGCAGCGTTGAAGATCGTGACAGGGGGGATACGCAGTATTTT	CSVEDRDRGDTQYF
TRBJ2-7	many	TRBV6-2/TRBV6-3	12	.	TGTGCCAGCAGTTATGAGCACTACGAGCAGTACTTC	CASSYEHYEQYF
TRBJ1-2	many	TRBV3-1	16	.	TGTGCCAGCAGCCAAGATCTTGGGGGGGCAGACTATGGCTACACCTTC	CASSQDLGGADYGYTF
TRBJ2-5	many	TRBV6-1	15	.	TGTGCCAGCAGTGGAGCCGGGACGCGAAAAGAGACCCAGTACTTC	CASSGAGTRKETQYF